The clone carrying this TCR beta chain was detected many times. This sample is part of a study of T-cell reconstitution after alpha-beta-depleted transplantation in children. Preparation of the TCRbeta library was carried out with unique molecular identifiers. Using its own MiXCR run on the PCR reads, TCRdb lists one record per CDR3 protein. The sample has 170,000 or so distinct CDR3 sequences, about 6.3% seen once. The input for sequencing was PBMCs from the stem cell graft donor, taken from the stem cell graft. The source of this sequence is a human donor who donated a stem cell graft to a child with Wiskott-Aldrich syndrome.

Here the CDR3 reads CASSETGEQETQYF. The CDR3 coding sequence is TGTGCCAGCAGTGAAACAGGGGAACAAGAGACCCAGTACTTC. The chain joins TRBV7-9 to TRBJ2-5; 7 positions agree with TRBD1. Germline V gene lookup returns CDR1 SEHNR and CDR2 FQNEAQ (reference sequence). The CDR3 has 14 amino acids. V lost 6 bases and J lost 2; bases outside the gene matches: 6.